Listed here are 2 T cell receptor beta chains from one sample, sequenced in a study of T-cell memory formation after mild COVID-19 (dated by TCRdb to the early 2020s). The protocol used for the library was 5' RACE. Sequencing instrument: Illumina NovaSeq 6000. Using fastp trimming at Q25 and MiXCR clonotype assembly, TCRdb reanalyzed the public sequencing data and kept in-frame beta chains. Entries are consolidated by CDR3 protein sequence, retaining the most common genes and DNA. Counted in this sample were about half a million distinct CDR3 sequences; 15% to 20% of them appeared once. Clones ranked in the top ten supply 9% to 15% of the sample. The sample consisted of PBMCs or a T cell subset sorted from them (not recorded which). The receptors here all came from an adult woman who had mild COVID-19 (a few samples of this study predate the infection). The sample titles of this study are shuffled in the database, so cell type and time point are left out; the donor was told from shared clones.

This clonotype was counted between two and nine times. DNA of the CDR3: TGTGCCAGCAGTCTCCGACGCGGGACTAGCGGGAGCCAAGAGACCCAGTACTTC. It translates to CASSLRRGTSGSQETQYF. The chain has TRBV6-5 and TRBJ2-5, with 14 bases fitting TRBD2. After removal of 5 bases from V and 1 base from J, the junction contained 9 bases not matched to a gene. This CDR3 has 18 amino acids. Germline assignment: CDR1 MNHEY and CDR2 SVGAGI.

This chain joins TRBV25-1 and TRBJ1-1; D gene unclear. V dropped 7 bases and J dropped 3 bases, with 12 bases sitting between them. This CDR3 contains 13 residues. The V gene's germline CDR1 is MGHDK and CDR2 SYGVNS. In nucleotides, the CDR3 is TGTGCCAGCACCGAAGCATGGGACACTGAAGCTTTCTTT. Protein sequence: CASTEAWDTEAFF.